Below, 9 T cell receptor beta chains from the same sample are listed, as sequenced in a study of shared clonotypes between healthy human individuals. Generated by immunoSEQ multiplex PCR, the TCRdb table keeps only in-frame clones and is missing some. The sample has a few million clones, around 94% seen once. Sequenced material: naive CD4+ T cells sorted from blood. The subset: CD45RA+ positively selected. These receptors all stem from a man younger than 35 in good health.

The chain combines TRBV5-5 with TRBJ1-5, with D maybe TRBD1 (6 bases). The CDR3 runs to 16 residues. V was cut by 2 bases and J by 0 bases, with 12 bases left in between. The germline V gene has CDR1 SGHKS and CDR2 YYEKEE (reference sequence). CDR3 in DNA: TGTGCCAGCAGCTTTCAGGGGATCAATAGCAATCAGCCCCAGCATTTT. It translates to CASSFQGINSNQPQHF.

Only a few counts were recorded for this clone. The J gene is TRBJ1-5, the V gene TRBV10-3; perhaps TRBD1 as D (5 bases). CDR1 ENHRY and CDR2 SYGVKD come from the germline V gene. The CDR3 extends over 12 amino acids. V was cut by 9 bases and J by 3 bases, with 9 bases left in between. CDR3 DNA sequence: TGTGCCATACAGGAAGACAATCAGCCCCAGCATTTT. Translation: CAIQEDNQPQHF.

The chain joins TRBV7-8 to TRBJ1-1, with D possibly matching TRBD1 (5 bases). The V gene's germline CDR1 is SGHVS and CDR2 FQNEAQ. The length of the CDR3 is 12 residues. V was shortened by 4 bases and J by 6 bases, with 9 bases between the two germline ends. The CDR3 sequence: CASSSRGAEAFF. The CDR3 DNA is TGTGCCAGCAGCTCCCGAGGGGCTGAAGCTTTCTTT.

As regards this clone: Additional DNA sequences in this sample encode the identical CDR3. The CDR3 region is CASSLGGYGYTF. Written as DNA, the CDR3 is TGTGCCAGCAGCCTCGGGGGTTATGGCTACACCTTC. The chain recombines TRBV28 with TRBJ1-2, with a weak D call TRBD1 (5 bases). Germline values: CDR1 MDHEN, CDR2 SYDVKM. With 6 bases removed from V and 5 bases from J, the gap between germline ends came to 10 bases. This CDR3 spans 12 amino acids.

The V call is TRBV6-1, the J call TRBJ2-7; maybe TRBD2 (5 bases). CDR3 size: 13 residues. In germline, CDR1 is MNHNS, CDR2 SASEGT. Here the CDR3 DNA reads TGTGCTACAGCAGAGGGCAGTACCTACGAGCAGTACTTC. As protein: CATAEGSTYEQYF.

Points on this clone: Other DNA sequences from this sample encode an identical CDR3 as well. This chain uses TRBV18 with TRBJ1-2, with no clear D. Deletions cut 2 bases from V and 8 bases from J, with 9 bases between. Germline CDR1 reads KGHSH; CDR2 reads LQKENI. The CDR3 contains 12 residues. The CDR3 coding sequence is TGTGCCAGCTCACCAACCGAAGGAGGCTACACCTTC. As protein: CASSPTEGGYTF.

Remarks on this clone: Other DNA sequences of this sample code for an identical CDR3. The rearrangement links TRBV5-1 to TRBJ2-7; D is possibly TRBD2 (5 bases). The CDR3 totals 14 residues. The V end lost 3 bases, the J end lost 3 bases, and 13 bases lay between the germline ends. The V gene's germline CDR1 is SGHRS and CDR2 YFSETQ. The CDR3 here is CASSSSSGSYEQYF. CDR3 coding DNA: TGCGCCAGCAGCTCATCTAGTGGGAGCTACGAGCAGTACTTC.

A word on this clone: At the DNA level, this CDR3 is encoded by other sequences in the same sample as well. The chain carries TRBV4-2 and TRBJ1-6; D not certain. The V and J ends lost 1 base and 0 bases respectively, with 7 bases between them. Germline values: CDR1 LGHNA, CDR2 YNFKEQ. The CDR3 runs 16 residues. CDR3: CASSQVGSSYNSPLHF. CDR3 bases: TGTGCCAGCAGCCAAGTAGGGAGCTCCTATAATTCACCCCTCCACTTT.

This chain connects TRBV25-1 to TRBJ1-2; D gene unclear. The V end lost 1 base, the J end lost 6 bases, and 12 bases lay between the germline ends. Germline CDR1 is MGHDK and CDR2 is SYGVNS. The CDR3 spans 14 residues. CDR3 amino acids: CASSESDRPDGYTF. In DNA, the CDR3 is TGTGCCAGCAGTGAATCGGACCGGCCCGATGGCTACACCTTC.